Below are 20 T cell receptor beta chains sequenced from a single sample in a study of a mutant IDH1 vaccine in newly diagnosed glioma. Using immunoSEQ multiplex PCR, the repertoire was profiled, and TCRdb retains in-frame clones only, with some absent. This table holds 55,000 or so clones, about 80% found once. Noted time point: week 23, last vaccination. Topical imiquimod accompanied each vaccine dose, which consisted of 300 ug of mutant IDH1 20-mer peptide. The antigens for these receptors are not known. The source material was PBMCs, sampled from a glioma patient whose treatment included an IDH1 peptide vaccine. The receptors stem from a man aged 40-55 years with glioma.

The V call is TRBV6-5, the J call TRBJ1-6; 8 positions agree with TRBD1. The ends lost 3 bases at V and 9 bases at J; junction bases unmatched: 7. Germline CDR1 and CDR2: MNHEY and SVGAGI. The CDR3 extends over 15 amino acids. DNA of the CDR3: TGTGCCAGCAGTTATCTAGACAGGGGCGGTTCACCCCTCCACTTT. This encodes CASSYLDRGGSPLHF.

V and J are TRBV2 and TRBJ1-2; weak D call: TRBD1 (6 bases). Deletions cut 5 bases from V and 4 bases from J, with 8 bases between. CDR3 length: 12 residues. Looked up from germline, CDR1 is SNHLY and CDR2 is FYNNEI. DNA for the CDR3: TGTGCCAGCAGTCCGACAGGCTATGGCTACACCTTC. As protein: CASSPTGYGYTF.

The chain is built from TRBV13 and TRBJ2-3; 7 bases agree with TRBD2. The CDR3 length is 15 residues. Per germline, CDR1 PRHDT and CDR2 FYEKMQ (reference sequence). J lost 1 base, V lost 1 base, and 2 bases had no gene match. The CDR3 sequence is CASSLEAGGTDTQYF. DNA of the CDR3: TGTGCCAGCAGCTTAGAGGCGGGGGGCACAGATACGCAGTATTTT.

This clone qualifies as medium-sized. The genes are TRBV5-1 and TRBJ2-6, with D possibly matching TRBD1 (5 bases). This CDR3 spans 15 amino acids. In germline, CDR1 is SGHRS, CDR2 YFSETQ. V shed 3 bases and J shed 1 base, with 8 bases lying between them. DNA of the CDR3: TGCGCCAGCAGCTCGAGACAGTCTGGGGCCAACGTCCTGACTTTC. As protein: CASSSRQSGANVLTF.

The chain carries TRBV6-5 and TRBJ1-2; TRBD1 matches at 7 bases. CDR3 size: 15 residues. The V gene end was trimmed by 2 bases and the J gene end by 3 bases; junction bases not matched to a gene: 6. The V gene's germline CDR1 is MNHEY and CDR2 SVGAGI. The CDR3 protein is CASSYLGQSDYGYTF. CDR3 nucleotide sequence: TGTGCCAGCAGTTACCTGGGACAGAGCGACTATGGCTACACCTTC.

This sequence joins TRBV6-1 and TRBJ1-5; a possible D gene is TRBD1 (5 bases). In germline, CDR1 is MNHNS, CDR2 SASEGT. Trimming shortened V by 8 bases and J by 1 base, and 15 bases separated the two germline ends. The CDR3 is 15 amino acids. This CDR3 reads CASGDRPLSNQPQHF. CDR3 in DNA: TGTGCCAGCGGCGACAGACCTTTGAGCAATCAGCCCCAGCATTTT.

The rearrangement links TRBV4-1 to TRBJ1-2, with D possibly matching TRBD1 (5 bases). There are 15 residues in the CDR3. The germline CDR1 and CDR2 sequences are MGHRA and YSYEKL. V lost 3 bases and J 2 bases, leaving 13 bases between the germline ends. The CDR3 DNA follows: TGCGCCAGCAGCCAGGCTGGGACTAACAACTATGGCTACACCTTC. It is translated as CASSQAGTNNYGYTF.

The chain has TRBV7-8 and TRBJ1-3; D perhaps matches TRBD1 (5 bases). Germline loops: CDR1 SGHVS, CDR2 FQNEAQ. This CDR3 region has 15 residues. Trimming shortened V by 2 bases and J by 4 bases, and 12 bases separated the two germline ends. DNA for the CDR3: TGTGCCAGCAGCTTATTTGGGGACTCGGGAAACACCATATATTTT. Encoded protein: CASSLFGDSGNTIYF.

The V and J genes are TRBV7-8 and TRBJ2-3; 10 nucleotides match TRBD2. With 5 bases clipped from V and 2 bases from J, the junction kept 10 bases outside the gene matches. Germline CDR1 SGHVS, CDR2 FQNEAQ. CDR3 length: 17 amino acids. The CDR3 nucleotides are TGTGCCAGCAGCCCAGGGACTAGCGCACCGTACACAGATACGCAGTATTTT. This encodes CASSPGTSAPYTDTQYF. Using reference TRBV7-8 and TRBJ2-3 for the parts outside the CDR3, the full variable domain is GAGVSQSPRYKVAKRGQDVALRCDPISGHVSLFWYQQALGQGPEFLTYFQNEAQLDKSGLPSDRFFAERPEGSVSTLKIQRTQQEDSAVYLCASSPGTSAPYTDTQYFGPGTRLTVL.

This rearrangement joins TRBV7-2 to TRBJ2-1; tentatively, D is TRBD1 (6 bases). Germline loops: CDR1 SGHTA, CDR2 FQGNSA. V lost 6 bases, J lost 0 bases, and 12 bases lay in between. The CDR3 extends over 15 amino acids. As DNA, the CDR3 is TGTGCCAGCAGAACCGACAGGAGCTCCTACAATGAGCAGTTCTTC. Its protein is CASRTDRSSYNEQFF.

A single count supports this clone. In DNA, the CDR3 is TGCGCCAGCAGCCTCACAGGAGCAACTAATGAAAAACTGTTTTTT. Residues: CASSLTGATNEKLFF. The chain joins TRBV4-1 to TRBJ1-4; TRBD1 is a possible D gene (5 bases). V shed 4 bases and J shed 0 bases, with 9 bases lying between them. This CDR3 spans 15 amino acids. Germline V gene sequence: CDR1 MGHRA, CDR2 YSYEKL.

The chain recombines TRBV19 with TRBJ1-2, with D possibly TRBD1 on 6 matching bases. This CDR3 spans 14 amino acids. V lost 5 bases and J 3 bases, leaving 13 bases between the germline ends. Germline V gives CDR1 LNHDA, CDR2 SQIVND (reference sequence). The CDR3 loop reads CASSPLGADYGYTF. The DNA of the CDR3 is TGTGCCAGTAGTCCCCTGGGGGCCGACTATGGCTACACCTTC.

This chain joins TRBV10-3 and TRBJ1-1, with D unresolved. The CDR3 totals 13 residues. The V gene lost 4 bases and the J gene lost 0 bases, with 6 bases spanning the gap. Germline V gene data show CDR1 as ENHRY and CDR2 as SYGVKD. The CDR3 loop is CAISVTMNTEAFF. The CDR3 DNA sequence: TGTGCCATCAGTGTGACCATGAACACTGAAGCTTTCTTT.

J is TRBJ1-4 and V is TRBV6-1; perhaps TRBD1 as D (5 bases). Germline V lookup: CDR1 MNHNS, CDR2 SASEGT. Trimming removed 1 base at V and 10 bases at J, with 19 bases between. CDR3 length equals 16 residues. The DNA of the CDR3 is TGTGCCAGCAGTGAAGAGGTGGCAGCGCTTGGGGGAAAACTGTTTTTT. Amino acids: CASSEEVAALGGKLFF.

This clone was seen a few times. V usage is TRBV6-5 and J usage is TRBJ1-1; 8 bases align to TRBD1. From germline, CDR1 is MNHEY and CDR2 SVGAGI. The CDR3 is 13 amino acids. The ends lost 3 bases at V and 11 bases at J; junction bases unmatched: 8. The CDR3: CASSYPGTGQAFF. In DNA, the CDR3 is TGTGCCAGCAGTTATCCTGGGACAGGTCAGGCTTTCTTT.

The genes are TRBV6-1 and TRBJ1-2; unclear D gene. CDR1 is MNHNS and CDR2 is SASEGT in the germline V gene. V shed 10 bases and J shed 5 bases, with 17 bases lying between them. The CDR3 spans 13 residues. CDR3 nucleotides: TGTGCCAACTGGACTTCCGAAAGATATGGCTACACCTTC. Protein: CANWTSERYGYTF.

V usage is TRBV6-4 and J usage is TRBJ2-1; 10 bases agree with TRBD2. The CDR3 has 16 amino acids. J gave up 7 bases and V 2 bases, and 8 bases lay outside the gene matches. Germline lookup yields CDR1 MRHNA and CDR2 SNTAGT. In DNA form, the CDR3 reads TGTGCCAGCAGTGACGCATCTAGCGGGGGCGGGAATGAGCAGTTCTTC. Residues: CASSDASSGGGNEQFF.

The chain employs TRBV14 and TRBJ2-7, with 7 nucleotides matching TRBD2. Trimming cost V 4 bases and J 7 bases; bases outside gene matches: 4. Germline V gives CDR1 SGHDN, CDR2 FVKESK. The CDR3 covers 12 residues. Written as DNA, the CDR3 is TGTGCCAGCAGCCCCGGGGGGTCGGAGCAGTACTTC. As protein: CASSPGGSEQYF. The full variable domain, its missing parts supplied by reference TRBV14 and TRBJ2-7, is EAGVTQFPSHSVIEKGQTVTLRCDPISGHDNLYWYRRVMGKEIKFLLHFVKESKQDESGMPNNRFLAERTGGTYSTLKVQPAELEDSGVYFCASSPGGSEQYFGPGTRLTVT.

This chain links TRBV2 with TRBJ1-2; 9 positions match TRBD1. Trimming took 6 bases from V and 6 from J; bases not matched to a gene: 8. The germline gives CDR1 SNHLY, CDR2 FYNNEI. This CDR3 spans 14 amino acids. The CDR3 here is CASSYRTGENGYTF. In nucleotides, the CDR3 is TGTGCCAGCAGCTACCGGACAGGGGAGAATGGCTACACCTTC.

The CDR3 spells CASSAGYNEQFF. The DNA of the CDR3 is TGTGCCAGCAGTGCGGGCTACAATGAGCAGTTCTTC. The chain combines TRBV2 with TRBJ2-1; D is undetermined. V lost 4 bases to trimming and J lost 3 bases, with 4 bases between them. Per germline, CDR1 SNHLY and CDR2 FYNNEI. CDR3 size: 12 residues.